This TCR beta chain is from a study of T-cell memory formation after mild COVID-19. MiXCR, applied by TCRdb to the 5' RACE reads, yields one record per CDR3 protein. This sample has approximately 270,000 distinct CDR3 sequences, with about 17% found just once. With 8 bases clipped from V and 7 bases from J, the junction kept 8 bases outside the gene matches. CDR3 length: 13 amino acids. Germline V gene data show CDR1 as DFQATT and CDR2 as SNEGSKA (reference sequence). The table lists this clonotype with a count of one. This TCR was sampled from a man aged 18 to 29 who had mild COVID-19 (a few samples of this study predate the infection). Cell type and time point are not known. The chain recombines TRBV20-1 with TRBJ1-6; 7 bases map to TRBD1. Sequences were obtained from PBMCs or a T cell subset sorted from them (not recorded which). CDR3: CSTRDSENSPLHF. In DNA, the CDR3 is TGCAGTACCCGGGACAGTGAAAATTCACCCCTCCACTTT.